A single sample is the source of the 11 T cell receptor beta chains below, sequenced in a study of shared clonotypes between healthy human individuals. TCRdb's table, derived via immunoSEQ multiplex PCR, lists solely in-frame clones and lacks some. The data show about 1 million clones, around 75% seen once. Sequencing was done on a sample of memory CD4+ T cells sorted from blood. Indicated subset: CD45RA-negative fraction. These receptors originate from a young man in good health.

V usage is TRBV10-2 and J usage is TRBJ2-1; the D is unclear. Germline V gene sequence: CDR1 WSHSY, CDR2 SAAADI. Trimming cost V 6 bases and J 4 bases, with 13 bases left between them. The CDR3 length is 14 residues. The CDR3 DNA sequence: TGCGCCAGCAGCCCCGACACCACTTACAATGAGCAGTTCTTC. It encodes CASSPDTTYNEQFF.

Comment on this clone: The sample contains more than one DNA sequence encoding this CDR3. The CDR3 bases are TGTGCCAGCAGTTACTCGGGGACCTATGGCTACACCTTC. Its protein is CASSYSGTYGYTF. This chain joins TRBV6-5 and TRBJ1-2; possible D gene TRBD1, 5 bases. Germline CDR1 MNHEY, CDR2 SVGAGI. The CDR3 extends over 13 amino acids. V shed 0 bases and J shed 4 bases, with 6 bases lying between them.

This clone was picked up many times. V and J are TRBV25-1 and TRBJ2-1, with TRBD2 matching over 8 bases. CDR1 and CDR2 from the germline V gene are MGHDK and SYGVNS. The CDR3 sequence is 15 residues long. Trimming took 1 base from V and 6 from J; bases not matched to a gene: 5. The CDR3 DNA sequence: TGTGCCAGCAGTGAATCCAGCGGGAGCGTCAATGAGCAGTTCTTC. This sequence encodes CASSESSGSVNEQFF.

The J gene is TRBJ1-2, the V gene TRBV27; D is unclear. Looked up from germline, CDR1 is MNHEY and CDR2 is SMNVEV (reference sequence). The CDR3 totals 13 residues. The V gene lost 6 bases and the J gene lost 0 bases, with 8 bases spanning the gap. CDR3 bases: TGTGCCAGCAGGGCCAGATCTAACTATGGCTACACCTTC. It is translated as CASRARSNYGYTF.

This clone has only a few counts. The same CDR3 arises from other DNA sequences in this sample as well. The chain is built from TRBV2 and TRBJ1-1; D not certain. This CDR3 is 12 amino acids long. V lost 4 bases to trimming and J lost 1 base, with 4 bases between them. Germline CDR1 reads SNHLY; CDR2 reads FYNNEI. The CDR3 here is CASSVQNTEAFF. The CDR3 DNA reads TGTGCCAGCAGTGTACAGAACACTGAAGCTTTCTTT.

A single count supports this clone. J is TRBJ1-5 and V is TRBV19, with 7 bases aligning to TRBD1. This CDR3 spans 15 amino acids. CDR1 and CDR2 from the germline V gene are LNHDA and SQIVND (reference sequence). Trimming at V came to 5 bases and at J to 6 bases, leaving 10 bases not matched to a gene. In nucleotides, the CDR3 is TGTGCCAGTAGTCCCCAGGGGGTAAAAGGTCAGCCCCAGCATTTT. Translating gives CASSPQGVKGQPQHF.

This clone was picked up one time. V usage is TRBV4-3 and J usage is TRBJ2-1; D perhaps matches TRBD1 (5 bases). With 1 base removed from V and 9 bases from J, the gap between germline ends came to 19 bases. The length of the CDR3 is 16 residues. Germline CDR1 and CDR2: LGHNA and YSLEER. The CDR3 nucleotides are TGCGCCAGCAGCCAAGCGTGGGGCGCTAGGTGGGGTGAGCAGTTCTTC. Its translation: CASSQAWGARWGEQFF.

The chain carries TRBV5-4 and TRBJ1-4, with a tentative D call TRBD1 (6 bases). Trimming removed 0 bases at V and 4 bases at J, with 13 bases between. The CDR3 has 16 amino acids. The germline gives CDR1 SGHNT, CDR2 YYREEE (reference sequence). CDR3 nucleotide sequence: TGTGCCAGCAGCTTGGGGATTGGGGGCGTTAATGAAAAACTGTTTTTT. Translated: CASSLGIGGVNEKLFF.

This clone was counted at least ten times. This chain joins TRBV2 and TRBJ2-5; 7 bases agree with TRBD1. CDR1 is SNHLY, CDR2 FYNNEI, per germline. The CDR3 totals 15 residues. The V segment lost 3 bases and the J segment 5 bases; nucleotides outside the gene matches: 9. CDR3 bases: TGTGCCAGCAGTGAGGCCCAGGGGGTAGGGGAGACCCAGTACTTC. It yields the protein CASSEAQGVGETQYF.

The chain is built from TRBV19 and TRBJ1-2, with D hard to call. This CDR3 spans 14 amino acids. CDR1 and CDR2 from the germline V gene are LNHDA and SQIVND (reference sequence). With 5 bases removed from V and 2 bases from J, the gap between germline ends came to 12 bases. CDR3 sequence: CASSSQPGNYGYTF. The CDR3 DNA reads TGTGCCAGTAGTTCGCAACCGGGCAACTATGGCTACACCTTC.

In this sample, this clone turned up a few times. CDR3 in DNA: TGCAGCGCCCAACAGAATTTGAACACTGAAGCTTTCTTT. Protein: CSAQQNLNTEAFF. The rearrangement uses TRBV29-1 and TRBJ1-1; D remains ambiguous. CDR1 SQVTM and CDR2 ANQGSEA come from the germline V gene. V lost 7 bases, J lost 0 bases, and 12 bases lay in between. CDR3 length: 13 residues.